This T cell receptor (beta chain) was profiled in a study of cytomegalovirus exposure and HLA in healthy donors. Study overall: The roughly 130 validation repertoires used the same platform as the roughly 700 first-cohort repertoires (as reported by a later analysis). Study-level points and caveats: The majority of TCR sequences were rare, yet some public TCRs appeared in many donors.

The validation cohort, a group of over a hundred subjects, included the donors and was separate from the approximately 700-subject first cohort. The table came from immunoSEQ multiplex PCR; TCRdb's copy has only in-frame clones and leaves some out. This sample has under 250,000 clones, with 81% found just once. Germline assignment: CDR1 SGHAT and CDR2 FQDESV (reference sequence). The CDR3 length is 14 residues. Trimming left V 4 bases short and J 5 bases short, with 14 bases between. Notes on this clone: No antigen is known for it.

The sequenced material came from PBMCs. This receptor was taken from a woman aged 25-40 years in good health and CMV-seronegative. The chain carries TRBV11-1 and TRBJ1-2; the D gene is possibly TRBD1 (5 bases). This CDR3 is CASSSGDRGYGYTF. CDR3 in DNA: TGTGCCAGCAGCTCTGGAGACAGAGGTTATGGCTACACCTTC.